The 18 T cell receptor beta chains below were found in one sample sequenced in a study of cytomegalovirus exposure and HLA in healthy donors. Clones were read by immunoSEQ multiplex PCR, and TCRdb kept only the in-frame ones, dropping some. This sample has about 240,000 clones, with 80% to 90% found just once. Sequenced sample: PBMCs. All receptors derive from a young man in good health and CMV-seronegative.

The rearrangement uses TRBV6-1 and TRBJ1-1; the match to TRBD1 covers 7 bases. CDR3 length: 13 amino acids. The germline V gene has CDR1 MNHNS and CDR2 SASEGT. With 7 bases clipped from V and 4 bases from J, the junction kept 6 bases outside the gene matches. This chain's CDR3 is CASTDRAGTEAFF. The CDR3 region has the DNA TGTGCCAGCACAGACAGGGCGGGCACTGAAGCTTTCTTT.

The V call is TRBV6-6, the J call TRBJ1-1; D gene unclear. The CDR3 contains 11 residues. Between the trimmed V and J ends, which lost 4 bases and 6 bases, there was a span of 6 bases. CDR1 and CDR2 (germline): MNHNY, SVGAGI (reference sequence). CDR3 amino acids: CASSLEPEAFF. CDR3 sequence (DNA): TGTGCCAGCAGTTTAGAACCTGAAGCTTTCTTT.

The CDR3 region is CASSIGLAGVNEQYF. The CDR3 DNA reads TGTGCCAGTAGTATAGGGCTAGCGGGGGTCAACGAGCAGTACTTC. The chain is built from TRBV19 and TRBJ2-7; TRBD2 matches 10 bases. Trimming removed 1 base from V and 5 bases from J; junction bases left unmatched: 5. CDR3 length equals 15 residues. CDR1 LNHDA and CDR2 SQIVND come from the germline V gene (reference sequence).

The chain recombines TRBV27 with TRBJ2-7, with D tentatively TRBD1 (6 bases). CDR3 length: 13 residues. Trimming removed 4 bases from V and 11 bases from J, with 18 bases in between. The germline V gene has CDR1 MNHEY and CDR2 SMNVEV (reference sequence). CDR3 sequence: CASSSLAGAGKYF. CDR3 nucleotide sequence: TGTGCCAGCAGTTCTTTGGCAGGGGCCGGGAAGTACTTC.

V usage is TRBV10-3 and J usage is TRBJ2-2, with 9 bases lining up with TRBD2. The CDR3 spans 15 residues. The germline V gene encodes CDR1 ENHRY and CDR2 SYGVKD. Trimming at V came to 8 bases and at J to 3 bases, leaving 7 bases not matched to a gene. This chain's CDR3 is CAISAGGGDTGELFF. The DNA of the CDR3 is TGTGCCATCTCTGCGGGAGGGGGGGACACCGGGGAGCTGTTTTTT.

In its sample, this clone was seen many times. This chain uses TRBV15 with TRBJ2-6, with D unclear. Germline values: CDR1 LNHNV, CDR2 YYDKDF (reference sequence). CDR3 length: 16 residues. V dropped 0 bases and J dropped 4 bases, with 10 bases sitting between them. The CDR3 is CATSRDFGSGANVLTF. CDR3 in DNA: TGTGCCACCAGCAGAGATTTCGGGTCAGGGGCCAACGTCCTGACTTTC.

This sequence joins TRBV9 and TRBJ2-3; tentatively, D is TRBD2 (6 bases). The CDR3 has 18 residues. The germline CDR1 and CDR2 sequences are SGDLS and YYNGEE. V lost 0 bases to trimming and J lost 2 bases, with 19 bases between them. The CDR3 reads CASSVEPMEGLVTDTQYF. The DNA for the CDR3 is TGTGCCAGCAGCGTAGAGCCTATGGAGGGCCTCGTCACAGATACGCAGTATTTT.

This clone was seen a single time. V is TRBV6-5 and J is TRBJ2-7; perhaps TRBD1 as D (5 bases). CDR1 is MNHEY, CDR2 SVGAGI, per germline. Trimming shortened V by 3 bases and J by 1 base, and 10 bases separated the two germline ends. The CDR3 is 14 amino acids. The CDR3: CASSYIAGSYEQYF. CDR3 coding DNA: TGTGCCAGCAGTTATATCGCAGGGTCCTACGAGCAGTACTTC.

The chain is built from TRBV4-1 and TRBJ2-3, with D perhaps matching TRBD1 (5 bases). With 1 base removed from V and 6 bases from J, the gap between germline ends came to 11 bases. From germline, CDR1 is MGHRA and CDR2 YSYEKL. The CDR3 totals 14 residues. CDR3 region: CASSQARGLDTQYF. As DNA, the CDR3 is TGCGCCAGCAGCCAAGCTAGGGGCTTGGATACGCAGTATTTT.

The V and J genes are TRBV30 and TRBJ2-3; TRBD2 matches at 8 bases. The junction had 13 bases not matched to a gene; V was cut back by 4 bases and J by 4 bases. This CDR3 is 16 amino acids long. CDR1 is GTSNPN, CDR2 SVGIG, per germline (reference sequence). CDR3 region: CAWNRPGPGLADTQYF. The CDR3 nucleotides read TGTGCCTGGAACCGCCCTGGGCCGGGACTAGCAGATACGCAGTATTTT.

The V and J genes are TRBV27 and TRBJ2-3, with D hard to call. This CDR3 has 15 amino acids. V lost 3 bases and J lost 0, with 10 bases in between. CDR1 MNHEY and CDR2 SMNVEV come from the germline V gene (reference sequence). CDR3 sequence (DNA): TGTGCCAGCAGTTTCACTTCGCTTAGCACAGATACGCAGTATTTT. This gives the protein CASSFTSLSTDTQYF.

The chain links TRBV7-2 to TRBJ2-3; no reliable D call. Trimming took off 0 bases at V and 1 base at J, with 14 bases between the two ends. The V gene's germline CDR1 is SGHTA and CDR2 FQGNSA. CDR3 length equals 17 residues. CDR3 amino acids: CASSLAKDSFRTDTQYF. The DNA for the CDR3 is TGTGCCAGCAGCTTAGCCAAAGACTCCTTTCGCACAGATACGCAGTATTTT.

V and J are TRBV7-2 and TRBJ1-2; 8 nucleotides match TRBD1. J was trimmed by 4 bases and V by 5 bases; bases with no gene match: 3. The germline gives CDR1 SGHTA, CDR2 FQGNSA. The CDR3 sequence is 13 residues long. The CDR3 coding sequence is TGTGCCAGCAGCCGGACAGGGCCCTATGGCTACACCTTC. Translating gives CASSRTGPYGYTF.

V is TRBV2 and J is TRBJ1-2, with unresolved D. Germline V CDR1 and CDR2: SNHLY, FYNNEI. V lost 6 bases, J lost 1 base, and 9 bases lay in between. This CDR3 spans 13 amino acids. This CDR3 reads CASRTTVNYGYTF. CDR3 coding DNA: TGTGCCAGCAGGACGACTGTTAACTATGGCTACACCTTC.

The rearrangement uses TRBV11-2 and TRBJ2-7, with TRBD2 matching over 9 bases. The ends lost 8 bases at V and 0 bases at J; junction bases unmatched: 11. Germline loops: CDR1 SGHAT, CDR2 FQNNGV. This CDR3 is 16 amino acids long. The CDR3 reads CASEDETSGVSYEQYF. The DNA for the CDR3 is TGTGCCAGCGAGGACGAGACTAGCGGAGTCTCCTACGAGCAGTACTTC. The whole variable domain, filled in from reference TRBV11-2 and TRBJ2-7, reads EAGVAQSPRYKIIEKRQSVAFWCNPISGHATLYWYQQILGQGPKLLIQFQNNGVVDDSQLPKDRFSAERLKGVDSTLKIQPAKLEDSAVYLCASEDETSGVSYEQYFGPGTRLTVT.

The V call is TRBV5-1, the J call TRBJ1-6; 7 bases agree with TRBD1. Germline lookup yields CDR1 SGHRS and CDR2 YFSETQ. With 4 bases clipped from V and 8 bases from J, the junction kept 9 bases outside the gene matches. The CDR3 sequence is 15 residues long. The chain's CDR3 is CASSPETGTDSPLHF. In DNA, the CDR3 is TGCGCCAGCAGCCCTGAGACAGGGACGGATTCACCCCTCCACTTT.

In DNA form, the CDR3 reads TGTGCCAGTAGTATGGGGGGGGCTGGCTCACCCCTCCACTTT. It encodes CASSMGGAGSPLHF. The chain links TRBV19 to TRBJ1-6, with a weak D call TRBD1 (6 bases). Germline assignment: CDR1 LNHDA and CDR2 SQIVND (reference sequence). The V and J ends lost 3 bases and 10 bases respectively, with 13 bases between them. This CDR3 comprises 14 residues. The variable domain in full, completed from reference TRBV19 and TRBJ1-6, reads DGGITQSPKYLFRKEGQNVTLSCEQNLNHDAMYWYRQDPGQGLRLIYYSQIVNDFQKGDIAEGYSVSREKKESFPLTVTSAQKNPTAFYLCASSMGGAGSPLHFGNGTRLTVT.

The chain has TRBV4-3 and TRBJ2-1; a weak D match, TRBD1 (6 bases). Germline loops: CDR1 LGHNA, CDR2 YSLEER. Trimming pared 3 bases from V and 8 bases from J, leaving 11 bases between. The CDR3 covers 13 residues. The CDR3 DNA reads TGCGCCAGCAGCCACCGGGCAGGGGATGAGCAGTTCTTC. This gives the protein CASSHRAGDEQFF.